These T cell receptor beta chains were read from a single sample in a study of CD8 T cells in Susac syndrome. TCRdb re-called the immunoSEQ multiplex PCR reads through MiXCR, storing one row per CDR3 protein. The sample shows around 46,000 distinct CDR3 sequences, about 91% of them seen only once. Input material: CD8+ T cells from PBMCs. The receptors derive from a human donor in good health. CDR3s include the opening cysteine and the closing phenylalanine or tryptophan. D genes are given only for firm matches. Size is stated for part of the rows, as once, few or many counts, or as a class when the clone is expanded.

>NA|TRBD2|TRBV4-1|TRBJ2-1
TGCGCCAGCAGCCAAGATGCATTAGGGGCGGGAGATTACAATGAGCAGTTCTTC
CASSQDALGAGDYNEQFF
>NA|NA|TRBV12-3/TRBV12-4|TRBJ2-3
TGTGCCAGCAGTTTGAGGGTCACAGATACGCAGTATTTT
CASSLRVTDTQYF
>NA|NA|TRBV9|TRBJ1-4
TGTGCCAGCAGCCCCGGTGGGGGTCCTAATGAAAAACTGTTTTTT
CASSPGGGPNEKLFF
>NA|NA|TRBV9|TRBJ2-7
TGTGCCAGCAGCGTAGCTGGGGGGCCCCTGGGGGAGCAGTACTTC
CASSVAGGPLGEQYF
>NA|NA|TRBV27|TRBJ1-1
TGTGCCAGCAGTTTTGGAGGGATAGGCACTGAAGCTTTCTTT
CASSFGGIGTEAFF
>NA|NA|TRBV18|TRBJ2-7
TGTGCCAGCTCACTTGCGGGGCGCGAGCAGTACTTC
CASSLAGREQYF
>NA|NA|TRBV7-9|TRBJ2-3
TGTGCCAGCAGCGGATGGACAGATAAACCGGATACGCAGTATTTT
CASSGWTDKPDTQYF
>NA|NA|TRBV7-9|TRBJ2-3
TGTGCCAGCAGCCCCCCTTTGGGTCGCACAGATACGCAGTATTTT
CASSPPLGRTDTQYF
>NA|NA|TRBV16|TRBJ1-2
TGTGCCAGCAGCCACGGCAGCGGCCTCTATGGCTACACCTTC
CASSHGSGLYGYTF
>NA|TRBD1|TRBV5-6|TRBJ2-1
TGTGCCAGCAGCTTGGCTATCGGACAGGAAGACAATGAGCAGTTCTTC
CASSLAIGQEDNEQFF
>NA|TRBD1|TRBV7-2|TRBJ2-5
TGTGCCAGCAACCCGGACAGGGGAGGAGAGACCCAGTACTTC
CASNPDRGGETQYF
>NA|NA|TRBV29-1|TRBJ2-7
TGCAGCGTTGAAACGACAGAGACTACAGGCTACGAGCAGTACTTC
CSVETTETTGYEQYF
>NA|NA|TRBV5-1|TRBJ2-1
TGCGCCAGCAGCTCCCCATCCGGGACTGCCTACAATGAGCAGTTCTTC
CASSSPSGTAYNEQFF
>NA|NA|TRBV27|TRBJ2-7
TGTGCCAGCAGCTTGGCGTATCCCTACGAGCAGTACTTC
CASSLAYPYEQYF
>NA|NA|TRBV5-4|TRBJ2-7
TGTGCCAGCAGCGCCCTGGGGGTTTACGAGCAGTACTTC
CASSALGVYEQYF
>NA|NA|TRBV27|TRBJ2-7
TGTGCCAGCAGTTTATCCCCCGCGGGAAAGGCACTCTACGAGCAGTACTTC
CASSLSPAGKALYEQYF
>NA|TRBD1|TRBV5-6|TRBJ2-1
TGTGCCAGCAGCCCTCCCGGACAGGGCCTATACAATGAGCAGTTCTTC
CASSPPGQGLYNEQFF
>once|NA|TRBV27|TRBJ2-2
TGTGCCAGCAGCCCAGTGATTGCCGGGGAGCTGTTTTTT
CASSPVIAGELFF
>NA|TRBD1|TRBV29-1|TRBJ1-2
TGCAGCGGTCTCGGCAGGGGGCATGGCTACACCTTC
CSGLGRGHGYTF
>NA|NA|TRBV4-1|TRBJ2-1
TGCGCCAGCAGCCAAGATCAGGGTAGCGGTAGATACAATGAGCAGTTCTTC
CASSQDQGSGRYNEQFF
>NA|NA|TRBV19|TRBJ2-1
TGTGCCAGTAGTGGGACCCTGTACAATGAGCAGTTCTTC
CASSGTLYNEQFF
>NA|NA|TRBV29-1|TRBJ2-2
TGCAGCGCGGTAGCGCCGGGGGTACACACCGGGGAGCTGTTTTTT
CSAVAPGVHTGELFF
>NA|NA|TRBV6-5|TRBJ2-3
TGTGCCAGCAGTTACTCCAGCAGGGGCGGGACAGATACGCAGTATTTT
CASSYSSRGGTDTQYF
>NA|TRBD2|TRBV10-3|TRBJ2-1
TGTGCCATCAGTGAGATCGAGGGACTAGCGAGAAATGAGCAGTTCTTC
CAISEIEGLARNEQFF
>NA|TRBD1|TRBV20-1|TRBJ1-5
TGCAGTGCTGCCACAGGGGGTCGGAATCAGCCCCAGCATTTT
CSAATGGRNQPQHF
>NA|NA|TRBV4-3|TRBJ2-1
TGCGCCAGCAGCCAAGAAAGGGGAAATGAGCAGTTCTTC
CASSQERGNEQFF
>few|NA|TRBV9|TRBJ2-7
TGTGCCAGCAGCCCAGGGGGGGACTCCTACGAGCAGTACTTC
CASSPGGDSYEQYF
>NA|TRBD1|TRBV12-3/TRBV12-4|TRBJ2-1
TGTGCCAGCAAGCCGGACAGGGCTTACAATGAGCAGTTCTTC
CASKPDRAYNEQFF
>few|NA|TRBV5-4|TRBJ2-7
TGTGCCAGCAGCTTGTGGGGGCGCCCTTACGAGCAGTACTTC
CASSLWGRPYEQYF
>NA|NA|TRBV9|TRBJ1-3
TGTGCCAGCAGCCCTTCTTCGATGACTGGAAACACCATATATTTT
CASSPSSMTGNTIYF
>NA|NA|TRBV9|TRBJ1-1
TGTGCCAGCAGCGTAGAGGGCAGGACGAACACTGAAGCTTTCTTT
CASSVEGRTNTEAFF